These 19 T cell receptor beta chains came from one sample sequenced in a study of beta chain features in type 1 diabetes. cDNA synthesis used the whole RNA isolate, giving expressed TCRB sequences. The protocol was immunoSEQ multiplex PCR, while the TCRdb copy is restricted to in-frame clones and leaves out a portion. The table records 350,000 to 450,000 clones, around 13% of them present only once. Specimen: naive CD4+ T cells from blood. These TCRs come from a man aged 25 to 40 in good health.

The table lists this clone with many counts. As DNA, the CDR3 is TGTGCCAGCAGCGAACGGATCTCTGGGGCCAACGTCCTGACTTTC. It codes for CASSERISGANVLTF. The chain links TRBV7-9 to TRBJ2-6; no clear D gene. V gave up 5 bases and J gave up 0 bases, with 8 bases separating them. The germline V gene has CDR1 SEHNR and CDR2 FQNEAQ (reference sequence). This CDR3 spans 15 amino acids.

V and J are TRBV11-1 and TRBJ2-2, with unresolved D. CDR3 length equals 11 residues. Germline CDR1 and CDR2: SGHAT and FQDESV (reference sequence). The V gene lost 5 bases and the J gene lost 8 bases, with 6 bases spanning the gap. The CDR3 protein is CASSVSGELFF. CDR3 DNA: TGTGCCAGCAGCGTCAGTGGGGAGCTGTTTTTT.

The V and J genes are TRBV19 and TRBJ2-1, with 11 nucleotides matching TRBD1. Germline assignment: CDR1 LNHDA and CDR2 SQIVND (reference sequence). The CDR3 is made up of 13 amino acids. The junction had 4 bases not matched to a gene; V was cut back by 0 bases and J by 15 bases. The CDR3 DNA sequence: TGTGCCAGTAGTATAGATAGGGGACAGGGGGTGTTCTTC. Translated: CASSIDRGQGVFF.

V is TRBV5-1 and J is TRBJ1-4, with D tentatively TRBD1 (5 bases). V was cut by 0 bases and J by 8 bases, with 14 bases left in between. Germline-derived CDR1 and CDR2 are SGHRS and YFSETQ. This CDR3 has 15 residues. This chain's CDR3 is CASSLGPGRDEKLFF. Here the CDR3 DNA reads TGCGCCAGCAGCTTGGGTCCAGGGCGGGACGAAAAACTGTTTTTT.

The rearrangement uses TRBV21-1 and TRBJ2-1; whether TRBD2, the table's D call, matches the DNA was not checked. TRBV21-1 is annotated as a pseudogene. This CDR3 has 14 residues. CDR3: CASSPRRPSNEQFF. The CDR3 region has the DNA TGTGCCAGCAGCCCCCGGCGCCCTAGCAATGAGCAGTTCTTC.

The rearrangement links TRBV4-3 to TRBJ1-1; D uncertain. Deletions cut 0 bases from V and 2 bases from J, with 7 bases between. The germline CDR1 and CDR2 sequences are LGHNA and YSLEER. The CDR3 is 14 residues long. This CDR3 reads CASSQDLSNTEAFF. In nucleotides, the CDR3 is TGCGCCAGCAGCCAAGATTTGAGTAACACTGAAGCTTTCTTT.

The V and J genes are TRBV4-2 and TRBJ1-2; 8 positions match TRBD1. Germline CDR1 LGHNA, CDR2 YNFKEQ. This CDR3 is 14 amino acids long. Losses at the gene ends were 5 bases for V and 5 bases for J; bases not matched to a gene: 7. CDR3 amino acids: CASSGDRGTYGYTF. Written as DNA, the CDR3 is TGTGCCAGCAGCGGAGACAGGGGCACATATGGCTACACCTTC.

This clone was seen a handful of times. This rearrangement joins TRBV29-1 to TRBJ2-2; D is ambiguous. V dropped 7 bases and J dropped 2 bases, with 14 bases sitting between them. The CDR3 has 14 residues. Germline V gene data show CDR1 as SQVTM and CDR2 as ANQGSEA. For the CDR3, the DNA is TGCAGCGCAGGTTCATCAGAAAACACCGGGGAGCTGTTTTTT. As protein: CSAGSSENTGELFF.

The chain joins TRBV19 to TRBJ2-7; no clear D gene. Per germline, CDR1 LNHDA and CDR2 SQIVND (reference sequence). Deletions cut 1 base from V and 4 bases from J, with 8 bases between. The CDR3 has 13 amino acids. CDR3 loop: CASSIASAYEQYF. CDR3 DNA sequence: TGTGCCAGTAGTATAGCGTCAGCTTACGAGCAGTACTTC.

This clone was observed a few times. The chain employs TRBV2 and TRBJ1-1, with TRBD1 identical over 8 bases. The CDR3 consists of 13 residues. Germline assignment: CDR1 SNHLY and CDR2 FYNNEI. With 2 bases clipped from V and 8 bases from J, the junction kept 4 bases outside the gene matches. The DNA of the CDR3 is TGTGCCAGCAGTGAATCGGCAGGGGGCGAAGCTTTCTTT. Protein sequence: CASSESAGGEAFF.

This clone was picked up a small number of times. The rearrangement links TRBV5-1 to TRBJ2-7, with D possibly TRBD1 on 5 matching bases. The CDR3 extends over 13 amino acids. CDR1 is SGHRS and CDR2 is YFSETQ in the germline V gene. V lost 0 bases to trimming and J lost 6 bases, with 10 bases between them. The CDR3 region is CASSLGLGLEQYV. DNA for the CDR3: TGCGCCAGCAGCTTGGGGCTGGGGCTCGAGCAGTACGTC.

This chain connects TRBV10-2 to TRBJ1-1; TRBD1 matches 9 bases. The germline gives CDR1 WSHSY, CDR2 SAAADI. CDR3 size: 15 residues. Trimming removed 0 bases from V and 4 bases from J; junction bases left unmatched: 3. The chain's CDR3 is CASSESDRGGTEAFF. The CDR3 DNA reads TGCGCCAGCAGTGAGTCGGACAGGGGAGGCACTGAAGCTTTCTTT.

The chain couples TRBV2 to TRBJ2-5; TRBD2 agrees at 9 bases. The germline CDR1 and CDR2 sequences are SNHLY and FYNNEI. This CDR3 has 15 amino acids. J lost 0 bases, V lost 5 bases, and 4 bases had no gene match. CDR3 DNA sequence: TGTGCCAGCAGTCTAGCGGGGAGCTACCAAGAGACCCAGTACTTC. This codes for CASSLAGSYQETQYF.

This clone occurred a few times. The rearrangement links TRBV5-1 to TRBJ2-7, with D perhaps given as TRBD1 or TRBD2 (5 bases each). Trimming stripped 1 base from V and 6 bases from J, with 11 bases between. The CDR3 has 13 amino acids. Germline loops: CDR1 SGHRS, CDR2 YFSETQ. CDR3 bases: TGCGCCAGCAGCTTGCAGGGAGAAGGCGAGCAGTACTTC. Amino acids: CASSLQGEGEQYF.

The sample holds many counts of this clone. The chain has TRBV5-4 and TRBJ2-1, with D perhaps matching TRBD1 or TRBD2 (5 bases each). CDR1 SGHNT and CDR2 YYREEE come from the germline V gene (reference sequence). The CDR3 runs 16 residues. Trimming removed 1 base from V and 4 bases from J, with 15 bases in between. CDR3 DNA: TGTGCCAGCAGCTTGCCCGGGACGGCGTCTTACAATGAGCAGTTCTTC. Translated: CASSLPGTASYNEQFF.

The chain links TRBV30 to TRBJ2-5; D possibly corresponds to TRBD1 (5 bases). Per germline, CDR1 GTSNPN and CDR2 SVGIG (reference sequence). The CDR3 totals 16 residues. V shed 2 bases and J shed 1 base, with 17 bases lying between them. Here the CDR3 reads CAWSTGGQGFQETQYF. As DNA, the CDR3 is TGTGCCTGGAGTACCGGTGGCCAGGGATTCCAAGAGACCCAGTACTTC.

This sequence joins TRBV7-2 and TRBJ2-1, with D possibly TRBD1 on 5 matching bases. V dropped 8 bases and J dropped 3 bases, with 8 bases sitting between them. The V gene's germline CDR1 is SGHTA and CDR2 FQGNSA. This CDR3 spans 12 amino acids. CDR3 in DNA: TGTGCCAGCTATCAGGGCTACAATGAGCAGTTCTTC. Protein: CASYQGYNEQFF.

The gene calls are TRBV19 and TRBJ2-3; unclear D gene. Germline CDR1 and CDR2: LNHDA and SQIVND (reference sequence). The CDR3 covers 14 residues. Trimming cost V 7 bases and J 0 bases, with 11 bases left between them. The CDR3 here is CASTPPHSTDTQYF. CDR3 coding DNA: TGTGCCAGTACTCCGCCACATAGCACAGATACGCAGTATTTT.

This clone has just a few counts. The genes are TRBV2 and TRBJ1-2, with unresolved D. The CDR3 runs to 12 residues. The V end was cut by 5 bases, the J end by 5 bases, with 9 bases between. Germline V CDR1 and CDR2: SNHLY, FYNNEI. CDR3 DNA sequence: TGTGCCAGCAGTAATGTCCTATATGGCTACACCTTC. Amino acid sequence: CASSNVLYGYTF.